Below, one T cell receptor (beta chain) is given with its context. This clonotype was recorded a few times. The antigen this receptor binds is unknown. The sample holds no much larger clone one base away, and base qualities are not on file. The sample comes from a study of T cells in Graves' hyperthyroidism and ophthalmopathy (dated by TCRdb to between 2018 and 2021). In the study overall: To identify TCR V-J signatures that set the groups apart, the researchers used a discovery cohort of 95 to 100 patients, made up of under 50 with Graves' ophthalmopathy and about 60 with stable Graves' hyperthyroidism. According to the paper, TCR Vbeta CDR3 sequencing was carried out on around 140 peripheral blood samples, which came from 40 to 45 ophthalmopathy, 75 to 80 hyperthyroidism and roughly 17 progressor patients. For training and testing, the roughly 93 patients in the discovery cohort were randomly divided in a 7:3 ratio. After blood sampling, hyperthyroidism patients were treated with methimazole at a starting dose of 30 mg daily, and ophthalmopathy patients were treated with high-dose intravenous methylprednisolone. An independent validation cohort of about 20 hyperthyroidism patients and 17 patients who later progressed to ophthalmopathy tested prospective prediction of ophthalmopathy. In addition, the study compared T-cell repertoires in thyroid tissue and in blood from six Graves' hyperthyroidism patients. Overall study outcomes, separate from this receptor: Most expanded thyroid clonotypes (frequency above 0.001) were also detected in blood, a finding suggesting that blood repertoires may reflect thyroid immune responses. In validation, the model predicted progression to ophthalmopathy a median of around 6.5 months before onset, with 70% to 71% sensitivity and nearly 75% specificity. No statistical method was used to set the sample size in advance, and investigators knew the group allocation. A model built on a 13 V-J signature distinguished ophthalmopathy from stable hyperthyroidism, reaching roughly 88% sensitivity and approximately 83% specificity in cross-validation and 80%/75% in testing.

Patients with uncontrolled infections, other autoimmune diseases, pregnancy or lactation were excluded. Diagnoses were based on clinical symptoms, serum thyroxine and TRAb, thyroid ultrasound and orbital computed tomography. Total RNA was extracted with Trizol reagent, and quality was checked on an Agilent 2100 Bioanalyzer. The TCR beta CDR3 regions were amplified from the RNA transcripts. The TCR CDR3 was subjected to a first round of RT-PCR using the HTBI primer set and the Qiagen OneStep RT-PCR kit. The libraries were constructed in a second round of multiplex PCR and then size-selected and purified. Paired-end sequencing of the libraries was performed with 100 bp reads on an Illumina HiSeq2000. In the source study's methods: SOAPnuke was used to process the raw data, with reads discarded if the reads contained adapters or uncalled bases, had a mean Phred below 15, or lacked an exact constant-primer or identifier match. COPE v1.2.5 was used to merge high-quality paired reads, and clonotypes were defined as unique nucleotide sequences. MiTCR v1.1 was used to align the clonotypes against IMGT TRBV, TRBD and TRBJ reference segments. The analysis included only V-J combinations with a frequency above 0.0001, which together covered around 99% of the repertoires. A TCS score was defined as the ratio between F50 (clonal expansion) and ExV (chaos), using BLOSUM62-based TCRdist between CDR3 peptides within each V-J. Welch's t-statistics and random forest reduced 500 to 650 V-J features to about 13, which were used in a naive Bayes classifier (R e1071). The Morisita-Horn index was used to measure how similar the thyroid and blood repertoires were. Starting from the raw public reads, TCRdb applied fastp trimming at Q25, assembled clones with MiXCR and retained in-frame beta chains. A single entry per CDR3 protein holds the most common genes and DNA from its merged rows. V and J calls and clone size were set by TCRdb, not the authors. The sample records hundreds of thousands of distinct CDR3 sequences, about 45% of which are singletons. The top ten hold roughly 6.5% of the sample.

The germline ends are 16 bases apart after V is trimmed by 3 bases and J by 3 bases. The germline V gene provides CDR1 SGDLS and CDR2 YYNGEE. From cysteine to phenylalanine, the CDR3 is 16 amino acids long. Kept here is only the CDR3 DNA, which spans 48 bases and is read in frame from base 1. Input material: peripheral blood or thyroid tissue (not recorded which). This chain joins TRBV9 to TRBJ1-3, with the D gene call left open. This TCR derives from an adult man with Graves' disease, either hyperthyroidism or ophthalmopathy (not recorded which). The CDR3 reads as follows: CASSASGTASGNTIYF. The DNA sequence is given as TGTGCCAGCAGCGCCTCAGGTACCGCGAGTGGAAACACCATATATTTT. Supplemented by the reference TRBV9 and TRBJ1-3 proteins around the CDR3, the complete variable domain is DSGVTQTPKHLITATGQRVTLRCSPRSGDLSVYWYQQSLDQGLQFLIQYYNGEERAKGNILERFSAQQFPDLHSELNLSSLELGDSALYFCASSASGTASGNTIYFGEGSWLTVV.